This T cell receptor (beta chain) was observed in a study of blood T cell repertoires in COVID-19. Study information: Samples came from the United States, Italy and Spain, spanning acute and convalescent COVID-19. Sources were T cells, B-cell-depleted T cells, or PBMCs; the material itself was cDNA or gDNA.

Patients in Seattle were enrolled during active infection, then followed longitudinally. Trimming took off 4 bases at V and 5 bases at J, with 14 bases between the two ends. The CDR3 sequence is 15 residues long. Germline V CDR1 and CDR2: SGHVS, FQNEAQ. In the authors' workflow: Amplifying reference gene primers gave estimates of nucleated cell counts. Here immunoSEQ multiplex PCR was the method, and the copy in TCRdb shows in-frame clones only, minus some. V, J and clone size are those of that table, while D and trimming were read from the DNA. The sample has 100,000 to 150,000 clones, approximately 90% seen once; the top ten hold around 4.2%.

The receptor was derived from a man in his sixties with COVID-19, enrolled during active disease. Source material: peripheral blood. V usage is TRBV7-8 and J usage is TRBJ1-4; maybe TRBD1 (5 bases). The CDR3 bases are TGTGCCAGCAGCTCCTGGACTGGGGGGAATGAAAAACTGTTTTTT. This translates into CASSSWTGGNEKLFF.